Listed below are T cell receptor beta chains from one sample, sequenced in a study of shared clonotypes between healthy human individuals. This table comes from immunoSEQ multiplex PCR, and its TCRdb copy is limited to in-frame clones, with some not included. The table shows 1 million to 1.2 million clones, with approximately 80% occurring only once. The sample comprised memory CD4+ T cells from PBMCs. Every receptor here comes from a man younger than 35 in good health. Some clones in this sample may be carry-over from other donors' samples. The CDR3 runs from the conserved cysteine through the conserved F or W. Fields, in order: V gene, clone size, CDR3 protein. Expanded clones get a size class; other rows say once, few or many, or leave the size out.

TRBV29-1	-	CSVSASGANVLTF
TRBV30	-	CAWGPREYTEAFF
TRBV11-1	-	CASSEPSEGSGDSYNEQFF
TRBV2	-	CASSEGFTEAFF
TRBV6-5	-	CASSLAGGSSYEQYF
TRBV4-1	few	CASSHPGLARTDTQYF
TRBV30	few	CAWNYGGYEQYF
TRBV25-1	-	CASSERGTGGFNEQFF
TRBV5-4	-	CASSLGLVGAGELFF
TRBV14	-	CASSSFSGRPSHEQYF